This paragraph covers one T cell receptor (beta chain) sequence. Its target antigen remains unknown. No per-base quality is available; no much larger clone lies one base away. Libraries were made using the immunoSEQ multiplex PCR assay. To provide template for TCR sequencing, every sample had RNA extracted and reverse transcribed into cDNA. First-strand cDNA was synthesized using SuperScript III with a 2:1 mix of oligo-dT and random hexamers. Amplification bias was assessed with a synthetic immune receptor repertoire, and residual bias was removed computationally. As for the authors' bioinformatics: Raw reads were preprocessed for error removal, and CDR3 was defined according to IMGT conventions as running from the conserved cysteine to phenylalanine. Clonality was computed by normalizing Shannon entropy by log2 of the number of productive unique TCRs and subtracting the result from 1. Whether scalp clones were CD4 or CD8 was inferred by matching scalp TCRbeta sequences against CD4 and CD8 repertoires sorted from blood. TCRdb mirrors the immuneACCESS table, restricted to in-frame sequences. Some clones are absent from its copies; in checked studies, under half trace to an unresolved V gene, and the reason for the others is unknown. That table gives V, J and clone size, and the DNA gave D and trimming. Within this sample are 150,000 to 200,000 clones, with approximately 65% of them counted one time only. Together, the top ten hold about an eighth of the sample.

The sample is drawn from a study of CD8+ T cells in alopecia areata (dated by TCRdb to the late 2010s). Study-level background: Treated patients were enrolled in an open-label pilot trial of oral tofacitinib at 5 to 10 mg twice daily for moderate-to-severe alopecia areata. Patients received tofacitinib for 6 to 18 months and were then followed off drug for 6 months to check for delayed response and recurrence. High-throughput TCRbeta sequencing was used to examine T cell clonal expansion in alopecia areata in both the C3H/HeJ mouse model and human patients. Scalp tissue and sorted CD4+ and CD8+ peripheral blood T cells from patchy and totalis/universalis alopecia areata patients and from healthy controls were covered by human TCRbeta sequencing. Biopsies were taken from tofacitinib-treated patients at baseline and at 4 and 24 weeks of treatment, and a later scalp biopsy was taken in several of the tofacitinib-treated patients. Scalp clonality was compared across normal scalp (n=4), patchy alopecia areata scalp (n=8), and alopecia totalis/universalis scalp (n=8). RNA was obtained with the PAXgene miRNA kit for fixed scalp, the miRNeasy kit for PBMCs, and the RNeasy kit for mouse skin. Amplification of TCRbeta CDR3 regions was done by immunoSEQ multiplex PCR using 35 Vbeta forward primers and 13 Jbeta reverse primers.

General study outcomes and caveats: Shared TCR sequences between patients were less evident than in mice, which may be partly attributable to HLA diversity in the patient population. Scalp TCR repertoire analysis is complicated because resident alphabeta T cells in normal human skin are also sequenced, whereas mouse skin is dominated by gammadelta T cells. Higher clonality and more expanded CD8+ clones were observed in lesional scalp than in normal scalp, particularly in alopecia totalis/universalis, a finding suggestive of antigenic drive.

The time point label, read with the paper, signifies: baseline before oral tofacitinib. Peripheral blood and lesional scalp punch biopsies were obtained from patients with alopecia areata. PBMCs were separated by density centrifugation and stained for CD3, CD4 and CD8, after which CD4+ and CD8+ T cells were sorted on a FACSAria. This TCR was recovered from a human donor with alopecia areata. Material: CD8+ T cells sorted from blood, obtained at week 0.

The CDR3 here reads CASSLSGWVRNQPQHF. The DNA sequence follows: TGTGCCAGCAGTTTGTCAGGCTGGGTACGCAATCAGCCCCAGCATTTT. The sequence is built from TRBV27 and TRBJ1-5, with the D gene not clear enough to name. The CDR3 holds 16 amino acids from the cysteine to the phenylalanine. The read is trimmed to its CDR3 DNA, 48 bases read in frame from base 1. V gives up 3 bases and J gives up 2 bases, and the segment between their germline ends measures 14 bases. CDR1 MNHEY and CDR2 SMNVEV are derived from the germline V gene (reference sequence).